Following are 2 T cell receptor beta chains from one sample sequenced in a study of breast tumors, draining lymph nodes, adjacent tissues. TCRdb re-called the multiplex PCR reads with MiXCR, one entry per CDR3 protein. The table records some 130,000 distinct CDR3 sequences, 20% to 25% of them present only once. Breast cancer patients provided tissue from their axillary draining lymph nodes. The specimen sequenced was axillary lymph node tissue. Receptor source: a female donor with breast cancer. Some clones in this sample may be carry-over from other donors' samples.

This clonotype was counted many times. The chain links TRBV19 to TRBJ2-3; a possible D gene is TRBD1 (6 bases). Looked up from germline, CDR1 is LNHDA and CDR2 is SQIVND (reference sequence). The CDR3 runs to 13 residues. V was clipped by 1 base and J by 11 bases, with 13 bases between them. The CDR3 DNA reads TGTGCCAGTAGTATAGTCGGCAGGGGCGTGCAGTATTTT. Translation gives CASSIVGRGVQYF.

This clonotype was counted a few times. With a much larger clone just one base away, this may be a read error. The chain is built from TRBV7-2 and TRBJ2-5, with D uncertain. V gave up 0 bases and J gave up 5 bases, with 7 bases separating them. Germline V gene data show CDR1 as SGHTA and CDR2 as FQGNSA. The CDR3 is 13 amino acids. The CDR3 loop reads CASSLARLETQYF. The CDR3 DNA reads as TGTGCCAGCAGCTTAGCCCGGTTGGAGACCCAGTACTTC.